Shown below are 7 T cell receptor beta chains from a single sample sequenced in a study of early T cells in non-severe SARS-CoV-2 infection (dated by TCRdb to about 2021). The library was produced with 5' RACE. This sample was sequenced with a NextSeq 500. Through fastp at Q25 and MiXCR, TCRdb rebuilt clones from the public reads, retaining in-frame beta chains. A single entry per CDR3 protein holds the most common genes and DNA from its merged rows. This sample gives 60,000 to 90,000 distinct CDR3 sequences in total; around 8.7% of them show up just once. 4.8% of the sample lies in the top ten. What was sequenced was whole blood. These receptor sequences come from an adult who was a healthcare worker with PCR-confirmed SARS-CoV-2 infection or an uninfected control (not recorded which).

Ten or more counts support this clonotype. The chain couples TRBV5-1 to TRBJ2-1; D remains unclear. CDR3 length equals 22 residues. The V end was cut by 1 base, the J end by 0 bases, with 29 bases between. Per germline, CDR1 SGHRS and CDR2 YFSETQ. CDR3: CASSLIPSRIRADQPSYNEQFF. CDR3 in DNA: TGCGCCAGCAGCTTGATACCTTCCAGAATTCGCGCCGACCAACCCTCCTACAATGAGCAGTTCTTC.

This clonotype appeared many times. The rearrangement links TRBV5-4 to TRBJ2-1; D gene unclear. This CDR3 region has 13 residues. The V end was cut by 5 bases, the J end by 5 bases, with 11 bases between. The germline gives CDR1 SGHNT, CDR2 YYREEE (reference sequence). In DNA, the CDR3 is TGTGCCAGCAGTACCGGGTCTAACAATGAGCAGTTCTTC. Residues: CASSTGSNNEQFF. The full variable domain, rest sourced from reference TRBV5-4 and TRBJ2-1, is ETGVTQSPTHLIKTRGQQVTLRCSSQSGHNTVSWYQQALGQGPQFIFQYYREEENGRGNFPPRFSGLQFPNYSSELNVNALELDDSALYLCASSTGSNNEQFFGPGTRLTVL.

The chain links TRBV10-3 to TRBJ1-3, with TRBD1 matching 7 bases. The CDR3 is 14 amino acids. V lost 7 bases and J lost 2; bases outside the gene matches: 5. CDR1 is ENHRY and CDR2 is SYGVKD in the germline V gene. The CDR3, as DNA: TGTGCCATCACGGGGACAGACGCTGGAAACACCATATATTTT. Translation gives CAITGTDAGNTIYF.

This clonotype has at least ten counts. The chain uses TRBV15 and TRBJ2-3; TRBD2 matches at 13 bases. Germline lookup yields CDR1 LNHNV and CDR2 YYDKDF (reference sequence). Trimming removed 4 bases from V and 6 bases from J; junction bases left unmatched: 10. CDR3 length equals 17 residues. CDR3 bases: TGTGCCACCAGCAAGGGACTAGCGGGATCGGATAGGGATACGCAGTATTTT. Protein sequence: CATSKGLAGSDRDTQYF.

Only a few counts were recorded for this clonotype. J is TRBJ2-7 and V is TRBV28; 8 bases align to TRBD1. The germline V gene has CDR1 MDHEN and CDR2 SYDVKM. The CDR3 loop spans 10 amino acids. V was clipped by 6 bases and J by 9 bases; unmatched bases: 1. The CDR3 reads CASSRGRQYF. The CDR3 DNA sequence: TGTGCCAGCAGCAGGGGGCGGCAGTACTTC.

This clonotype has a handful of counts. The chain joins TRBV6-2 or TRBV6-3 to TRBJ2-3; TRBD2 is a possible D gene (6 bases). This CDR3 region has 16 residues. V lost 5 bases and J lost 2, with 17 bases in between. In germline, CDR1 is MNHEY, CDR2 SVGEGT. The CDR3 coding sequence is TGTGCCAGCAGTGACCGCCTAGCGAGGGTCACAGATACGCAGTATTTT. Its protein product is CASSDRLARVTDTQYF.

The J gene is TRBJ2-3, the V gene TRBV28; D not resolved. Trimming took 7 bases from V and 6 from J, leaving 17 bases between them. The CDR3 is 14 amino acids. Germline CDR1 is MDHEN and CDR2 is SYDVKM. CDR3 nucleotides: TGTGCCAGCAACTCTTCCCCGCGGATGGATACGCAGTATTTT. It translates to CASNSSPRMDTQYF.